This T cell receptor (beta chain) came from a study of post-analysis software for immune sequencing data. The study, taken as a whole, reports: Under the F measure, samples that were prepared in one batch clustered strongly together. A handful of TRBV segments appeared more often in patients than in controls, and TRBV5-6, TRBV5-1 and TRBV20-1 were among these. Relative to controls, patients with multiple sclerosis showed significantly lower normalized Chao1 diversity.

CDR1 and CDR2 (germline): MDHEN, SYDVKM. The CDR3 has 14 residues. This clonotype showed up just once. What it binds is unknown. The junction departs from the called germline gene at one end, perhaps through a read error. Unique molecular identifiers had been added to the TCR beta cDNA libraries. About 500,000 cDNA molecules came from around 1 to 10 million T cells. TCRdb recomputed calls from the PCR reads with MiXCR, one row per CDR3 protein. This table holds about 260,000 distinct CDR3 sequences, 35% to 40% found once. The sequenced sample consisted of blood. The sequence came from a girl between 10 and 17 years old with multiple sclerosis. The chain is built from TRBV28 and TRBJ2-3, with D perhaps TRBD1 (8 bases). The CDR3 nucleotides read TGTGCCAGCAGAGACAGGGGAGGGGCAGATGCGCAGTATTTT. Protein product: CASRDRGGADAQYF.